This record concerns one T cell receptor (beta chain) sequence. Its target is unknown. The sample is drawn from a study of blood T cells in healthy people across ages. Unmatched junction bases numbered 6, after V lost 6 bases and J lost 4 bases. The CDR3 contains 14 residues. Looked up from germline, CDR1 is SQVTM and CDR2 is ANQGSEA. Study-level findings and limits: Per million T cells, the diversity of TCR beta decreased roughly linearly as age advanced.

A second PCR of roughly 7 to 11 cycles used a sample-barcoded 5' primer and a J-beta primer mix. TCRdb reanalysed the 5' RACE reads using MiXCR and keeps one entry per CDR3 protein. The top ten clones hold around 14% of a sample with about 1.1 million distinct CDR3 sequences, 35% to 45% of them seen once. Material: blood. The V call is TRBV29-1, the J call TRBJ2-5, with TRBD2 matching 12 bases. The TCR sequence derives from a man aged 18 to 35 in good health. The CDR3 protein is CSVALAGGRETQYF. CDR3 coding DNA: TGCAGCGTCGCCCTAGCGGGGGGGCGAGAGACCCAGTACTTC.